This T cell receptor (beta chain) was recovered during a study of T cell responses to AZD1222 COVID-19 vaccine. Between the trimmed V and J ends, which lost 4 bases and 4 bases, there was a span of 10 bases. The CDR3 runs to 13 residues. The V gene's germline CDR1 is SEHNR and CDR2 FQNEAQ (reference sequence). Method: immunoSEQ multiplex PCR; TCRdb's copy keeps in-frame clones and lacks some. The table lists about 110,000 clones, approximately 90% of them singletons. This clone appeared a single time. The chain links TRBV7-9 to TRBJ1-1; D is unclear. This material consisted of peripheral blood, taken 28 days after the second AZD1222 dose. This TCR was sampled from an adult who received the AZD1222 COVID-19 vaccine. The CDR3 spells CASSSPRGTEAFF. CDR3 DNA: TGTGCCAGCAGCTCCCCCCGGGGCACTGAAGCTTTCTTT. Full variable domain (remainder filled in from reference TRBV7-9 and TRBJ1-1): DTGVSQNPRHKITKRGQNVTFRCDPISEHNRLYWYRQTLGQGPEFLTYFQNEAQLEKSRLLSDRFSAERPKGSFSTLEIQRTEQGDSAMYLCASSSPRGTEAFFGQGTRLTVV.